This T cell receptor (beta chain) stems from a study of T cells after yellow fever vaccination. The V end lost 3 bases, the J end lost 8 bases, and 10 bases lay between the germline ends. Germline values: CDR1 DFQATT, CDR2 SNEGSKA (reference sequence). The CDR3 totals 12 residues. For this clonotype: Its specificity is not known.

TCRdb called the 5' RACE reads again in MiXCR, with one record for every CDR3 protein. The sample carries approximately 330,000 distinct CDR3 sequences, approximately 4% recorded once. Study-wide findings and caveats: Subsequent booster samples again held most clones from primary vaccination (just under 98% CD4, approximately 85% CD8).

The chain carries TRBV20-1 and TRBJ1-4, with D unresolved. The clonotype originates from a man younger than 30 who received the YFV17D yellow fever vaccine. Specimen: PBMCs, collected 5 days after the yellow fever booster vaccination. The CDR3 loop reads CSASTEWEKLFF. The CDR3 bases are TGCAGTGCTAGTACAGAGTGGGAAAAACTGTTTTTT.